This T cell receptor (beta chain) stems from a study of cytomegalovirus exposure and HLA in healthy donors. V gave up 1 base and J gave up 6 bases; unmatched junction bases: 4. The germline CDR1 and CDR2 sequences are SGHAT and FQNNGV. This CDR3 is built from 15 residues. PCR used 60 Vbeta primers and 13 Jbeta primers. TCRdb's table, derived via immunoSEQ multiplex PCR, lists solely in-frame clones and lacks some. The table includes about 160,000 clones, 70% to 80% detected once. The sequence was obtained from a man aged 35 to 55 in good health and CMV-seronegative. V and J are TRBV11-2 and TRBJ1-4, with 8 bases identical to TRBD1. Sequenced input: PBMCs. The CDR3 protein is CASSLGTGYHEKLFF. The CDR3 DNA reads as TGTGCCAGCAGCTTAGGGACAGGGTATCATGAAAAACTGTTTTTT.